The 14 T cell receptor beta chains below were found in one sample sequenced in a study of cytomegalovirus exposure and HLA in healthy donors. The PCR ran on 60 Vbeta and 13 Jbeta primers. Assay used: immunoSEQ multiplex PCR; TCRdb lists only in-frame clones, some missing. Among over 150,000 clones listed, over 65% were seen once. Source material: PBMCs. The receptors stem from a woman in her twenties or thirties in good health and CMV-seronegative.

This chain links TRBV28 with TRBJ1-5; D gene unclear. The CDR3 is 13 residues long. Germline CDR1 MDHEN, CDR2 SYDVKM. Deletions cut 1 base from V and 9 bases from J, with 10 bases between. In DNA form, the CDR3 reads TGTGCCAGCAGTTTATTAGGCGAGGCGCCCCAGCATTTT. This codes for CASSLLGEAPQHF.

This clone has only a few counts. This rearrangement joins TRBV27 to TRBJ2-5, with unresolved D. This CDR3 is built from 13 residues. The germline V and J ends were trimmed by 6 bases and 7 bases, with 15 bases remaining between them. Germline V gene data show CDR1 as MNHEY and CDR2 as SMNVEV (reference sequence). The CDR3 loop reads CASSPTSQRTQYF. CDR3 coding DNA: TGTGCCAGCAGCCCCACCTCCCAGCGGACCCAGTACTTC.

The gene calls are TRBV5-4 and TRBJ1-1; 8 bases match TRBD1. V gave up 4 bases and J gave up 0 bases; unmatched junction bases: 2. The CDR3 covers 14 residues. The germline CDR1 and CDR2 sequences are SGHNT and YYREEE (reference sequence). Written as DNA, the CDR3 is TGTGCCAGCAGCACAGGGGGGATGAACACTGAAGCTTTCTTT. Protein product: CASSTGGMNTEAFF.

The chain couples TRBV9 to TRBJ2-1; 7 bases are shared with TRBD1. The germline gives CDR1 SGDLS, CDR2 YYNGEE. Trimming removed 4 bases from V and 4 bases from J; junction bases left unmatched: 5. CDR3 length: 14 amino acids. Written as DNA, the CDR3 is TGTGCCAGCAGCCCAGGGGACAGTTACAATGAGCAGTTCTTC. Its protein product is CASSPGDSYNEQFF.

The V gene is TRBV10-1, the J gene TRBJ2-3, with TRBD1 as a possible D gene (5 bases). Germline V gene data show CDR1 as WNHNN and CDR2 as SYGVQD (reference sequence). The CDR3 consists of 13 residues. The V end was cut by 3 bases, the J end by 6 bases, with 10 bases between. This chain's CDR3 is CASSDFRGDTQYF. CDR3 in DNA: TGCGCCAGCAGTGATTTTAGGGGCGATACGCAGTATTTT.

The chain carries TRBV18 and TRBJ1-4, with 9 bases identical to TRBD1. The germline V gene has CDR1 KGHSH and CDR2 LQKENI. CDR3 length: 15 residues. Germline trimming cut 1 base from V and 7 bases from J; bases unmatched to any gene: 4. The CDR3 loop reads CASSPRDRVGEKLFF. The CDR3 DNA sequence: TGTGCCAGCTCACCACGGGACAGGGTGGGTGAAAAACTGTTTTTT.

The rearrangement uses TRBV29-1 and TRBJ1-2; a possible D gene is TRBD1 (5 bases). Between the trimmed V and J ends, which lost 0 bases and 2 bases, there was a span of 10 bases. The CDR3 covers 14 residues. CDR1 SQVTM and CDR2 ANQGSEA come from the germline V gene. The CDR3 DNA reads as TGCAGCGTTGAAGAAAGGGGCCGAAACTATGGCTACACCTTC. It encodes CSVEERGRNYGYTF.

The genes are TRBV28 and TRBJ1-4; no clear D gene. CDR3 length: 14 residues. Deletions cut 5 bases from V and 1 base from J, with 8 bases between. Germline CDR1 MDHEN, CDR2 SYDVKM. CDR3 coding DNA: TGTGCCAGCAGTCCTTCCAGAACTAATGAAAAACTGTTTTTT. Translated, it gives CASSPSRTNEKLFF.

This clone appeared once. The CDR3 region is CASSDTTGSNEKLFF. CDR3 bases: TGTGCCAGTTCTGATACGACAGGGTCGAATGAAAAACTGTTTTTT. The chain links TRBV19 to TRBJ1-4; TRBD1 agrees at 7 bases. CDR1 and CDR2 from the germline V gene are LNHDA and SQIVND (reference sequence). Losses at the gene ends were 8 bases for V and 5 bases for J; bases not matched to a gene: 11. The CDR3 sequence is 15 residues long. Full variable domain (remainder filled in from reference TRBV19 and TRBJ1-4): DGGITQSPKYLFRKEGQNVTLSCEQNLNHDAMYWYRQDPGQGLRLIYYSQIVNDFQKGDIAEGYSVSREKKESFPLTVTSAQKNPTAFYLCASSDTTGSNEKLFFGSGTQLSVL.

The genes are TRBV27 and TRBJ1-5; 7 bases are a match to TRBD1. V lost 4 bases, J lost 4 bases, and 4 bases stayed unmatched. CDR3 length: 14 amino acids. Germline V gives CDR1 MNHEY, CDR2 SMNVEV (reference sequence). CDR3 sequence: CASSSTGRNQPQHF. In nucleotides, the CDR3 is TGTGCCAGCAGTTCGACAGGGAGGAATCAGCCCCAGCATTTT.

CDR3 region: CASSQQTYNEQFF. The CDR3 DNA sequence: TGTGCCAGCAGTCAACAAACCTACAATGAGCAGTTCTTC. The chain has TRBV7-3 and TRBJ2-1; D unresolved. CDR3 size: 13 residues. V lost 6 bases, J lost 2 bases, and 8 bases lay in between. CDR1 SGHTA and CDR2 FQGTGA come from the germline V gene.

The chain is built from TRBV29-1 and TRBJ1-1, with D perhaps matching TRBD1 (6 bases). The CDR3 covers 11 residues. The V gene lost 7 bases and the J gene lost 7 bases, with 13 bases spanning the gap. CDR1 and CDR2 from the germline V gene are SQVTM and ANQGSEA. This CDR3 reads CSASGESEAFF. CDR3 coding DNA: TGCAGCGCTTCAGGGGAGAGTGAAGCTTTCTTT.

The chain has TRBV15 and TRBJ2-3, with D tentatively TRBD1 (6 bases). CDR3 length equals 14 residues. The V gene's germline CDR1 is LNHNV and CDR2 YYDKDF (reference sequence). The V end lost 4 bases, the J end lost 6 bases, and 14 bases lay between the germline ends. Written as DNA, the CDR3 is TGTGCCACCAGCAACGGGCCCACAGGGGATACGCAGTATTTT. Protein sequence: CATSNGPTGDTQYF.

The chain employs TRBV7-7 and TRBJ2-5; 7 bases fit TRBD1. Per the germline V gene, CDR1 is SSHAT and CDR2 is FNYEAQ (reference sequence). Losses at the gene ends were 5 bases for V and 4 bases for J; bases not matched to a gene: 4. The CDR3 runs 13 residues. The CDR3 reads CASSQDRVETQYF. DNA of the CDR3: TGTGCCAGCAGCCAAGACAGGGTAGAGACCCAGTACTTC.